This is a list of T cell receptor beta chains from one sample in a study of T cells in localized non-small cell lung cancer. Generated by immunoSEQ multiplex PCR, the TCRdb table keeps only in-frame clones and is missing some. This table has roughly 48,000 clones, around three quarters appearing once. The material sequenced was peripheral blood, taken before any cancer treatment. The receptors here all came from a man aged 35-69 years with stage I squamous cell lung carcinoma. The CDR3 runs from the conserved cysteine through the conserved F or W. D genes are given only for firm matches.

CDR3 length,J gene,D gene,V gene,CDR3 protein
19,TRBJ2-5,TRBD2,TRBV5-1,CASSLAGLAGGTYQETQYF
13,TRBJ2-5,-,TRBV19,CASRDGAAETQYF
14,TRBJ2-2,-,TRBV11-2,CASSLSGFTGELFF
13,TRBJ1-6,TRBD1,TRBV30,CAWNRGASSPLHF
15,TRBJ2-5,TRBD2,TRBV5-1,CASSRTSGEGETQYF
13,TRBJ2-7,-,TRBV25-1,CASSASFRAEQYF
13,TRBJ1-2,TRBD1,TRBV9,CASRTGTGDGYTF
16,TRBJ2-2,-,TRBV5-6,CASSLGPPTDGWELFF
14,TRBJ2-1,-,TRBV13,CASRLPARGGEQFF
13,TRBJ2-5,-,TRBV2,CAGSGGSGETQYF
12,TRBJ2-3,-,TRBV6-1,CASSLYVDTQYF
14,TRBJ1-6,-,TRBV27,CASTTSGRAPALHF
13,TRBJ1-2,-,TRBV14,CASSQEARGGYTF
14,TRBJ2-3,-,TRBV25-1,CASSESEGTDTQYF
13,TRBJ1-3,-,TRBV7-9,CASSNLEGNTIYF
13,TRBJ1-4,TRBD1,TRBV30,CAWSLDRNEKLFF
15,TRBJ2-7,-,TRBV5-1,CASSSGQFGSYEQYF